A selection of T cell receptor beta chains follows, all from one sample in a study of monozygotic twins with inflammatory bowel disease. TCRdb reworked the 5' RACE reads into one entry per CDR3 protein, no DNA. Recorded for this sample: 310,000 or so distinct CDR3 sequences. The sequenced sample consisted of blood. Receptors were obtained from a human donor with ulcerative colitis or Crohn's disease, or a healthy co-twin of an affected twin (not recorded which). Each CDR3 is given with its conserved first and last residue.

j_call: TRBJ2-3; v_call: TRBV20-1; cdr3_aa: CSATTGPWEDTQYF
j_call: TRBJ1-1; v_call: TRBV4-2; cdr3_aa: CASSPEHRLNTEAFF
j_call: TRBJ2-3; v_call: TRBV20-1; cdr3_aa: CSAPARLLFASDTQYF
j_call: TRBJ2-1; v_call: TRBV9; cdr3_aa: CASSVLAEGTEQFF
j_call: TRBJ2-7; v_call: TRBV5-1; cdr3_aa: CASSPGTSLVGYEQYF
j_call: TRBJ2-7; v_call: TRBV2; cdr3_aa: CASSEEVAGYEQYF
j_call: TRBJ2-1; v_call: TRBV28; cdr3_aa: CASIKWTSGSNEQFF
j_call: TRBJ2-1; v_call: TRBV5-1; cdr3_aa: CASSPQSTSHEQFF
j_call: TRBJ2-3; v_call: TRBV4-3; cdr3_aa: CASSQEYGGAVDTQYF
j_call: TRBJ2-4; v_call: TRBV12-3/TRBV12-4; cdr3_aa: CASSFDKNIQYF
j_call: TRBJ2-1; v_call: TRBV20-1; cdr3_aa: CSARDPARSEQFF
j_call: TRBJ2-1; v_call: TRBV4-1; cdr3_aa: CASSQEDVGLAGFSYNEQFF
j_call: TRBJ2-5; v_call: TRBV4-1; cdr3_aa: CASSQGMGLAGQETQYF
j_call: TRBJ2-1; v_call: TRBV9; cdr3_aa: CASSVTSGGKRANEQFF
j_call: TRBJ2-7; v_call: TRBV2; cdr3_aa: CASSELVGPRYEQYF
j_call: TRBJ1-2; v_call: TRBV5-6; cdr3_aa: CASSGIRSDYGYTF
j_call: TRBJ2-7; v_call: TRBV3-1; cdr3_aa: CASSQILGTGRAPYEQYF
j_call: TRBJ1-1; v_call: TRBV5-1; cdr3_aa: CASSLDTGGRAEAFF
j_call: TRBJ1-1; v_call: TRBV29-1; cdr3_aa: CSVGEQPNTEAFF
j_call: TRBJ2-6; v_call: TRBV19; cdr3_aa: CASSSWANVLTF
j_call: TRBJ2-5; v_call: TRBV9; cdr3_aa: CASSTGTKMETQYF
j_call: TRBJ2-7; v_call: TRBV29-1; cdr3_aa: CSGGQGAYEQYF
j_call: TRBJ1-4; v_call: TRBV28; cdr3_aa: CASSSYGQRTNEKLFF
j_call: TRBJ2-7; v_call: TRBV7-3; cdr3_aa: CASSLIGGTSYEQYF
j_call: TRBJ2-3; v_call: TRBV12-3/TRBV12-4; cdr3_aa: CASSHSSERTQYF
j_call: TRBJ2-7; v_call: TRBV7-9; cdr3_aa: CASSFGVGLSSYEQYF
j_call: TRBJ2-4; v_call: TRBV23-1; cdr3_aa: CASSQSPGRDIQYF
j_call: TRBJ1-5; v_call: TRBV3-1; cdr3_aa: CASSQEWGSGNQPQHF
j_call: TRBJ2-7; v_call: TRBV7-9; cdr3_aa: CASSPPLTPSYEQYF
j_call: TRBJ1-2; v_call: TRBV20-1; cdr3_aa: CSAPTFNYGYTF
j_call: TRBJ1-1; v_call: TRBV12-3/TRBV12-4; cdr3_aa: CASSPGRQGAGREAFF
j_call: TRBJ2-3; v_call: TRBV2; cdr3_aa: CARGELAGTDTQYF
j_call: TRBJ1-2; v_call: TRBV4-2; cdr3_aa: CASSQGSGQGNYGYTF
j_call: TRBJ1-2; v_call: TRBV5-5; cdr3_aa: CASSLGQGWEARNAF
j_call: TRBJ2-1; v_call: TRBV10-3; cdr3_aa: CAITATAGGNEQFF
j_call: TRBJ2-6; v_call: TRBV28; cdr3_aa: CASRPRQGAVTGANVLTF
j_call: TRBJ2-1; v_call: TRBV20-1; cdr3_aa: CSSGGTYNEQFF
j_call: TRBJ1-6; v_call: TRBV5-1; cdr3_aa: CASSKETGVSNSPLHF
j_call: TRBJ1-2; v_call: TRBV12-3/TRBV12-4; cdr3_aa: CASSSTNYGYTF
j_call: TRBJ2-1; v_call: TRBV3-1; cdr3_aa: CASSPRTDYNEQFF
j_call: TRBJ1-5; v_call: TRBV6-1; cdr3_aa: CASSETGTRSNQPQHF
j_call: TRBJ2-7; v_call: TRBV28; cdr3_aa: CASSPGTGVTYEQYF
j_call: TRBJ2-3; v_call: TRBV20-1; cdr3_aa: CSAREGIPTQYF
j_call: TRBJ1-2; v_call: TRBV2; cdr3_aa: CASSGSGTSLVGYTF
j_call: TRBJ1-1; v_call: TRBV5-1; cdr3_aa: CASSWDSRTEAFF
j_call: TRBJ2-1; v_call: TRBV6-1; cdr3_aa: CASSRSDRVLNEQFF
j_call: TRBJ2-1; v_call: TRBV15; cdr3_aa: CATGPRHVDEQFF
j_call: TRBJ2-3; v_call: TRBV29-1; cdr3_aa: CSVKFGAPTDTQYF
j_call: TRBJ2-1; v_call: TRBV27; cdr3_aa: CASSLMGPKGQFF
j_call: TRBJ2-3; v_call: TRBV28; cdr3_aa: CASSPRWDTQYF
j_call: TRBJ1-1; v_call: TRBV28; cdr3_aa: CTSLVGRVDTEAFF
j_call: TRBJ2-2; v_call: TRBV5-4; cdr3_aa: CASSLTSGTGELFF
j_call: TRBJ2-3; v_call: TRBV29-1; cdr3_aa: CSVGGLPITDTQYF
j_call: TRBJ2-5; v_call: TRBV5-1; cdr3_aa: CASSSRTVGGETQYF
j_call: TRBJ2-1; v_call: TRBV10-3; cdr3_aa: CAIRRAESSYNEQFF
j_call: TRBJ1-1; v_call: TRBV27; cdr3_aa: CASTELGLKNTEAFF
j_call: TRBJ2-5; v_call: TRBV20-1; cdr3_aa: CSVTPGETQYF